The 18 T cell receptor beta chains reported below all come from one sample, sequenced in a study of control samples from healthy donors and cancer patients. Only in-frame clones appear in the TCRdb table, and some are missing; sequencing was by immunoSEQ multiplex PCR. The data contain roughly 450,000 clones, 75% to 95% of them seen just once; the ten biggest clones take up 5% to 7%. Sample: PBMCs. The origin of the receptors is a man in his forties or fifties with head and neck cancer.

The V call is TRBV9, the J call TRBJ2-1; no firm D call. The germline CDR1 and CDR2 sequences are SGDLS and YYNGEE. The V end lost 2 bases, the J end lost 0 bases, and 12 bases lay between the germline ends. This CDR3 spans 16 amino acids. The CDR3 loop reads CASSVDKLSSYNEQFF. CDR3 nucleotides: TGTGCCAGCAGCGTCGATAAATTGAGCTCCTACAATGAGCAGTTCTTC.

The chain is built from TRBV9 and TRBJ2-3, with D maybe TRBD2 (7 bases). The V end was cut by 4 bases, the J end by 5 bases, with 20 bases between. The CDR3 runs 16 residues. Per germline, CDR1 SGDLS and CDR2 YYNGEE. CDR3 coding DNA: TGTGCCAGCAGCCCCGAGGGGGGGGGCCTGGGAGATACGCAGTATTTT. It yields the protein CASSPEGGGLGDTQYF.

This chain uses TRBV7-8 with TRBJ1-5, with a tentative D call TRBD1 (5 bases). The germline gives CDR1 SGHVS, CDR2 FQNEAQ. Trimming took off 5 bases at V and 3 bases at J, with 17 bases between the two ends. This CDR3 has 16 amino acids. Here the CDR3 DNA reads TGTGCCAGCAGCCTACGGACACTAGCCCACAATCAGCCCCAGCATTTT. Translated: CASSLRTLAHNQPQHF.

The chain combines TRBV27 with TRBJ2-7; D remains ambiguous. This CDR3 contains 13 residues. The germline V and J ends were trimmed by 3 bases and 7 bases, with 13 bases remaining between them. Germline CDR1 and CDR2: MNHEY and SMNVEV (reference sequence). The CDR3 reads CASSFDRRREQYF. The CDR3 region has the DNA TGTGCCAGCAGTTTCGACCGCAGGCGGGAGCAGTACTTC.

CDR3 loop: CASSRLREAFF. The DNA for the CDR3 is TGTGCCAGTAGTAGATTACGGGAAGCTTTCTTT. The chain combines TRBV19 with TRBJ1-1, with D uncertain. The CDR3 runs to 11 residues. Germline V CDR1 and CDR2: LNHDA, SQIVND (reference sequence). V was cut by 4 bases and J by 8 bases, with 8 bases left in between.

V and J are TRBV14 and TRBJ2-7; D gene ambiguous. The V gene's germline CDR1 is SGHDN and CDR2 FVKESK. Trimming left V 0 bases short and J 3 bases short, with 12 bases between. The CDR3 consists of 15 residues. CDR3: CASSQDYGTYYEQYF. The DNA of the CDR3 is TGTGCCAGCAGCCAAGATTACGGAACTTACTACGAGCAGTACTTC.

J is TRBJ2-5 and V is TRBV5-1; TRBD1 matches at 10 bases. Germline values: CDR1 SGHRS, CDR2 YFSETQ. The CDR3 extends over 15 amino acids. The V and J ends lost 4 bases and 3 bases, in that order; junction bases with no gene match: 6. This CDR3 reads CASSTGTGVKETQYF. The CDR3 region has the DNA TGCGCCAGCAGCACCGGGACAGGGGTAAAAGAGACCCAGTACTTC.

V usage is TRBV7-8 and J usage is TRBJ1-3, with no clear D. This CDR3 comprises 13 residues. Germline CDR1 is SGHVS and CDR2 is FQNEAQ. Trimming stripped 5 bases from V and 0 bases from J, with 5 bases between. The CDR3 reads CASSSDSGNTIYF. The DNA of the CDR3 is TGTGCCAGCAGCAGCGACTCTGGAAACACCATATATTTT.

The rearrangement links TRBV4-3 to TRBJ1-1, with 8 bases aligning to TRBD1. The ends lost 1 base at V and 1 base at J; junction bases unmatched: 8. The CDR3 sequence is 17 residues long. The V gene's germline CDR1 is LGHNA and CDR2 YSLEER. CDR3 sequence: CASSQARTGMRNTEAFF. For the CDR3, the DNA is TGCGCCAGCAGCCAAGCCCGGACAGGGATGAGGAACACTGAAGCTTTCTTT.

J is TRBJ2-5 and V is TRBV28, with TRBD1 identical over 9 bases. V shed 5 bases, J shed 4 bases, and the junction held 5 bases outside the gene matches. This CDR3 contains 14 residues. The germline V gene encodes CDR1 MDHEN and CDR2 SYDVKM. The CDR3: CASSLTGGRETQYF. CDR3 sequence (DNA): TGTGCCAGCAGTCTGACAGGGGGAAGAGAGACCCAGTACTTC.

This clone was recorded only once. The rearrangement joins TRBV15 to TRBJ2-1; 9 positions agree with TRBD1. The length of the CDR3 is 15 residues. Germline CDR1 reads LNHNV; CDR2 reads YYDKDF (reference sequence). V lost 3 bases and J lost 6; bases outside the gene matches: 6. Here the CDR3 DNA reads TGTGCCACCAGCAGGCCGGGACAGGGAACCAATGAGCAGTTCTTC. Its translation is CATSRPGQGTNEQFF.

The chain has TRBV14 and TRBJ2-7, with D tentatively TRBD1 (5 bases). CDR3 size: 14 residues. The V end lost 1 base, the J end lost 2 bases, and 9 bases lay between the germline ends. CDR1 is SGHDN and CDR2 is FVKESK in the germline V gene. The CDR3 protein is CASSQGQQAYEQYF. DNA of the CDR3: TGTGCCAGCAGCCAAGGACAGCAGGCCTACGAGCAGTACTTC.

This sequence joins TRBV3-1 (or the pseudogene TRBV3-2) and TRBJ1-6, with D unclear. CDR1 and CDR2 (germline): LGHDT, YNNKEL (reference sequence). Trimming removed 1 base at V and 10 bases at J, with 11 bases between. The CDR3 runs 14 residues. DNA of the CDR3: TGTGCCAGCAGCCAAGTTCTGGGTGGATCACCCCTCCACTTT. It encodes CASSQVLGGSPLHF.

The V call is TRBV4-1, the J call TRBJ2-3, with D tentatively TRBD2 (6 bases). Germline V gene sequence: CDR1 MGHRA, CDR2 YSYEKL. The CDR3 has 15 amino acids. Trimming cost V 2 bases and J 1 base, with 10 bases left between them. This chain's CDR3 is CASSQYQRGTDTQYF. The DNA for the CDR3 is TGCGCCAGCAGCCAATACCAGCGGGGCACAGATACGCAGTATTTT.

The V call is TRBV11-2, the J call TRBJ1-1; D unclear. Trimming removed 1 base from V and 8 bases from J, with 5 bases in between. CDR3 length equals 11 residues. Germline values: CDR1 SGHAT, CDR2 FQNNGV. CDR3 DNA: TGTGCCAGCAGCTTAGGAGGGGAAGCTTTCTTT. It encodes CASSLGGEAFF.

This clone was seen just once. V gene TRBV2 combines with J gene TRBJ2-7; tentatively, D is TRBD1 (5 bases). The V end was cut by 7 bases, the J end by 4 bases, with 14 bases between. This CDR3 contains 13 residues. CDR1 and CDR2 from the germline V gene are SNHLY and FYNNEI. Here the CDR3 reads CASTLLTVYEQYF. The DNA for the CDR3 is TGTGCCAGCACCTTACTGACAGTATACGAGCAGTACTTC. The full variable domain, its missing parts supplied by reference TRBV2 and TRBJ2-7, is EPEVTQTPSHQVTQMGQEVILRCVPISNHLYFYWYRQILGQKVEFLVSFYNNEISEKSEIFDDQFSVERPDGSNFTLKIRSTKLEDSAMYFCASTLLTVYEQYFGPGTRLTVT.

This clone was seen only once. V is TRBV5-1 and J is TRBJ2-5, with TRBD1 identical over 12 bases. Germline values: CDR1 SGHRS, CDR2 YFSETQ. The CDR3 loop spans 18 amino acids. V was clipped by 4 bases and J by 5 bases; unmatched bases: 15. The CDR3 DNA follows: TGCGCCAGCAGCCCCTGGACGGGACAGGGGGCGCGGATGGAGACCCAGTACTTC. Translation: CASSPWTGQGARMETQYF.

This CDR3 is CASPSNTGELFF. The CDR3 region has the DNA TGTGCCAGTCCTTCTAACACCGGGGAGCTGTTTTTT. V and J are TRBV28 and TRBJ2-2; D is undetermined. Germline loops: CDR1 MDHEN, CDR2 SYDVKM. Trimming removed 9 bases from V and 2 bases from J, with 7 bases in between. The CDR3 consists of 12 residues.